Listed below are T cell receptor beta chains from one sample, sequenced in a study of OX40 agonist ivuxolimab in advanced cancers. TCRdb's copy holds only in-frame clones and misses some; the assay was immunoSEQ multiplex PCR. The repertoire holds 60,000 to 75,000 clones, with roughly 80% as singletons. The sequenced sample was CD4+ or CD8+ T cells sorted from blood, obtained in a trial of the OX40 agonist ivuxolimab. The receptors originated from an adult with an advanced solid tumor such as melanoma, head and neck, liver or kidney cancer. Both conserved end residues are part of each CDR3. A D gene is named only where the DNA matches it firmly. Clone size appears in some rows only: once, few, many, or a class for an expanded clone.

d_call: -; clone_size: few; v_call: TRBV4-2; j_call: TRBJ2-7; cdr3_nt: TGTGCCAGCACCCAGACGCCGGGGGACCCGAGAGGGGAGCAGTACTTC; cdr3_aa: CASTQTPGDPRGEQYF
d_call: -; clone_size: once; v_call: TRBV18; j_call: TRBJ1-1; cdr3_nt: TGTGCCAGCTCACCACTGGCAGGGGTAAATGGGAACACTGAAGCTTTCTTT; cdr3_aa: CASSPLAGVNGNTEAFF
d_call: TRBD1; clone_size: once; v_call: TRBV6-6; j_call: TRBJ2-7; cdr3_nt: TGTGCCAGCAGGACAGGGCAGGGTGAGCAGTACTTC; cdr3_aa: CASRTGQGEQYF
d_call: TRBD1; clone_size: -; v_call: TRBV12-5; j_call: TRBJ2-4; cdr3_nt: TGTGCTAGTGGCCTGGACAGGGTAGCCAAAAACATTCAGTACTTC; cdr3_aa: CASGLDRVAKNIQYF
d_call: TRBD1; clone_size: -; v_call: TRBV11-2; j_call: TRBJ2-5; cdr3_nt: TGTGCCAGCAGTTTCGACAGGGTGTGGCAAGAGACCCAGTACTTC; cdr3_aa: CASSFDRVWQETQYF
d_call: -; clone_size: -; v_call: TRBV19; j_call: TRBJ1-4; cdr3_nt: TGTGCCAGTATTAAGGGGAGGCCAAGGGTGGGGAGATGGGGTGAAAAACTGTTTTTT; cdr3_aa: CASIKGRPRVGRWGEKLFF
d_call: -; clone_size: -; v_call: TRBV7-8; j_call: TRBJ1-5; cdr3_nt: TGTGCCAGCAGCTTCTCAGGACAGAGCAATCAGCCCCAGCATTTT; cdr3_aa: CASSFSGQSNQPQHF
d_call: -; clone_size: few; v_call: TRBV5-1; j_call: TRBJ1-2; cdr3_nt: TGCGCCAGCAGTACCGTGGGGGTAGGTGGCTACACCTTC; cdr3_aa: CASSTVGVGGYTF
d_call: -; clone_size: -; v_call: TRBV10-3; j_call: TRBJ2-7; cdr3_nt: TGTGCCATCCAGGAAGGGGCAGCAACCGTCTACGAGCAGTACTTC; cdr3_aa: CAIQEGAATVYEQYF
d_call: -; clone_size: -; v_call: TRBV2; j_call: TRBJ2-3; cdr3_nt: TGTGCCAGCAGCCTGAGACAGGTTTACGATACGCAGTATTTT; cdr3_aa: CASSLRQVYDTQYF
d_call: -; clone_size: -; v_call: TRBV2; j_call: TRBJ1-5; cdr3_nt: TGTGCCAGCCAATGGGGGAGGAGAAGCAATCAGCCCCAGCATTTT; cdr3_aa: CASQWGRRSNQPQHF
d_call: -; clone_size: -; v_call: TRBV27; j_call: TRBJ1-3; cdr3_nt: TGTGCCAGCAGCTCCACAGGGGGAAACACCATATATTTT; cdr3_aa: CASSSTGGNTIYF
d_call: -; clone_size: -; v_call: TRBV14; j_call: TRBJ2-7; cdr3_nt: TGTGCCAGCAGCCAAAAGCCGGGACACTTTGCCGAGCAGTACTTC; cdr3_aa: CASSQKPGHFAEQYF
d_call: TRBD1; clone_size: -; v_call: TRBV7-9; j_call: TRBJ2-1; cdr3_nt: TGTGCCAGCAGCTTGTCAACAGGGGAGAGCAATGAGCAGTTCTTC; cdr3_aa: CASSLSTGESNEQFF
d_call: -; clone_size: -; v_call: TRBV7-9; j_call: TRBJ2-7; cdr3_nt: TGTGCCAGCAGCCCGACAGGTCCCCCCTACGAGCAGTACTTC; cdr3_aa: CASSPTGPPYEQYF
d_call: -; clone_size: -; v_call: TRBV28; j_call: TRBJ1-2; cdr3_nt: TGTGCCAGCAGCCTGCTCGGGGGGCGGTATGGCTACACCTTC; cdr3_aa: CASSLLGGRYGYTF
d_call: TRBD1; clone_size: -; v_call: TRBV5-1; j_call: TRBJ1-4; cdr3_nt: TGCGCCAGCAGCTTGATTCCCGGGACAGGGTATGAAAAACTGTTTTTT; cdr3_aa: CASSLIPGTGYEKLFF
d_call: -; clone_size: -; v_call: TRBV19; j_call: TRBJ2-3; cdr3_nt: TGTGCCGGTAGGAGTTCCCCCTTT; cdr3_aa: CAGRSSPF
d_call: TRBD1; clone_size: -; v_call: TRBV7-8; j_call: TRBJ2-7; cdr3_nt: TGTGCCAGCAGCTTGGGACAGGACTACGAGCAGTACTTC; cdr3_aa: CASSLGQDYEQYF
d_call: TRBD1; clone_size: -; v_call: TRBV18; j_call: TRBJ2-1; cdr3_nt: TGTGCCAGCTCGCTCCGGGACAGCCTCTACAATGAGCAGTTCTTC; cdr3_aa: CASSLRDSLYNEQFF
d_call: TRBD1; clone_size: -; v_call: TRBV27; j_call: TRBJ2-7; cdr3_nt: TGTGCCAGCACCAGGACAGGGTTAAACGAGCAGTACTTC; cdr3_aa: CASTRTGLNEQYF
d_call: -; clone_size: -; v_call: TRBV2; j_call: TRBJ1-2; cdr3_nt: TGTGCCAGCAGTGTTCCCACCCTTTCCAGAGACTATGGCTACACCTTC; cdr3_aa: CASSVPTLSRDYGYTF
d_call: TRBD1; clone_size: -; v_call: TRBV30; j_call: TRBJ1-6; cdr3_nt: TGTGCCTGGAGGATAAGAGACAGGGGGATTAATTCACCCCTCCACTTT; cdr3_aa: CAWRIRDRGINSPLHF
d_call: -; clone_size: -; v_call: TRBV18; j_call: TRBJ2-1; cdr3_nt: TGTGCCAGCTCACCGGGGGCAGGGGAGCAGTTCTTC; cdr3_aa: CASSPGAGEQFF
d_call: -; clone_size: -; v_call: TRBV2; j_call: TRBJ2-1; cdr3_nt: TGTGCCAGCAACTTACTAGTTTCCTACAATGAGCAGTTCTTC; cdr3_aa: CASNLLVSYNEQFF
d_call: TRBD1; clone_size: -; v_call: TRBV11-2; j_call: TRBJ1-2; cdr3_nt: TGTGCCAGCACCCCCGACAGGGCTAACTATGGCTACACCTTC; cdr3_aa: CASTPDRANYGYTF
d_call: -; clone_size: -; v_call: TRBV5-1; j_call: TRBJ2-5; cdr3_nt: TGCGCCAGCAGCCTAGGGGTGGGTGAGACCCAGTACTTC; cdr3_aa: CASSLGVGETQYF
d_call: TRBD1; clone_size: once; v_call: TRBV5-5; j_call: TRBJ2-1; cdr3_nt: TGTGCCAGCAGCCCGGGACAGGGAGTCGACAATGAGCAGTTCTTC; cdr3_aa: CASSPGQGVDNEQFF
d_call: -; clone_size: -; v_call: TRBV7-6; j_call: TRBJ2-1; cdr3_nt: TGTGCCAGCAGCTTAACCACAGGATTATACAATGAGCAGTTCTTC; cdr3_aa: CASSLTTGLYNEQFF
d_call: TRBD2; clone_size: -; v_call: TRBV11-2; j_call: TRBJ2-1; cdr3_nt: TGTGCCAGCAGCTTAGGCGCTAGCGGGGGCTACAATGAGCAGTTCTTC; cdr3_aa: CASSLGASGGYNEQFF
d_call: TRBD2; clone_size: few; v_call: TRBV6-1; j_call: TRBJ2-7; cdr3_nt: TGTGCCAGCAGAGCGGGGGGGCGGATAGTGGAGCAGTACTTC; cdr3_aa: CASRAGGRIVEQYF
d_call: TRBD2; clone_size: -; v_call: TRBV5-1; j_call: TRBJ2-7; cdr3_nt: TGCGCCAGCAGCTCCCTAGCGGGGGCCTACGAGCAGTACTTC; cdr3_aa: CASSSLAGAYEQYF
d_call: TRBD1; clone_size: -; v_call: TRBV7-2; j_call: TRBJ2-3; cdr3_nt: TGTGCCAGCAGCTTAGGGGCGACAGGGGGCACAGATACGCAGTATTTT; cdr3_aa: CASSLGATGGTDTQYF
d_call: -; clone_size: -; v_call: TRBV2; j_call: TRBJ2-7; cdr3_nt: TGTGCCAGCAGTCTCCTAGAGTCAGGCGAGCAGTACTTC; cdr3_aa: CASSLLESGEQYF
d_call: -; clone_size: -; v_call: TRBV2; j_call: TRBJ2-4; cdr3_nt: TGTGCCAGCAGACAGGGTGGAACCAAAAACATTCAGTACTTC; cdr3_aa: CASRQGGTKNIQYF
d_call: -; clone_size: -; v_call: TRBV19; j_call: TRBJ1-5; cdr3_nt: TGTGCCAGTAGCCTTGGACAGTACAATCAGCCCCAGCATTTT; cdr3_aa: CASSLGQYNQPQHF
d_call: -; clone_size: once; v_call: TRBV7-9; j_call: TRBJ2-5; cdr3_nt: TGTGCCAGCAGCTCCTATGGACAGTACCAAGAGACCCAGTACTTC; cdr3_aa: CASSSYGQYQETQYF
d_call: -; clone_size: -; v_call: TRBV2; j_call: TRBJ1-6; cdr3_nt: TGTGCCAGCAGTGCTCAGGACCTCAATAATTCACCCCTCCACTTT; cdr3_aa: CASSAQDLNNSPLHF
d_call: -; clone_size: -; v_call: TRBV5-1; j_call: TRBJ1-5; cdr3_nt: TGCGCCAGCAGCTTGGATAGTTATAGCAATCAGCCCCAGCATTTT; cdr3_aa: CASSLDSYSNQPQHF
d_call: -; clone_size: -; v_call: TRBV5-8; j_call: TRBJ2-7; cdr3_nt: TGTGCCAGCAGCTTGGAGGGGCACTACGAGCAGTACTTC; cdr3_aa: CASSLEGHYEQYF
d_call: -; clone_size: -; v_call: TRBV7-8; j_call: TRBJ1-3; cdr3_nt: TGTGCCAGCAGCTTAGTTCCCGGGACTGGGTTCTCTGGAAACACCATATATTTT; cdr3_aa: CASSLVPGTGFSGNTIYF
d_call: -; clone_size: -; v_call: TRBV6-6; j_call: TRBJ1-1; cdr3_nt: TGTGCCAGCAACCTGGCCGGGGCGAACACTGAAGCTTTCTTT; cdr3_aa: CASNLAGANTEAFF
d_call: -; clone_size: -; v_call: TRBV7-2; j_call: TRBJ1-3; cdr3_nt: TGTGCCAGCAGCCCCCCGACGACTGGAAACACCATATATTTT; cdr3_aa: CASSPPTTGNTIYF
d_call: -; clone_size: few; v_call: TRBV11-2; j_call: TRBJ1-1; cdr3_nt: TGTGCCGTCGGGGAGGGCCCTGAAGCTTTCTTT; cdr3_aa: CAVGEGPEAFF
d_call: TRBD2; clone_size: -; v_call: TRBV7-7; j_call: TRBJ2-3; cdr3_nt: TGTGCCAGCAGCCCGAGGCCGGGACTAGCGGCAGATACGCAGTATTTT; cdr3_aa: CASSPRPGLAADTQYF
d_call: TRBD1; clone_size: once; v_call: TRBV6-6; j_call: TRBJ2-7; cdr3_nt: TGTGCCAGCAGTTCCTGGGACAGGGGCGAGCAGTACTTC; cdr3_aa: CASSSWDRGEQYF